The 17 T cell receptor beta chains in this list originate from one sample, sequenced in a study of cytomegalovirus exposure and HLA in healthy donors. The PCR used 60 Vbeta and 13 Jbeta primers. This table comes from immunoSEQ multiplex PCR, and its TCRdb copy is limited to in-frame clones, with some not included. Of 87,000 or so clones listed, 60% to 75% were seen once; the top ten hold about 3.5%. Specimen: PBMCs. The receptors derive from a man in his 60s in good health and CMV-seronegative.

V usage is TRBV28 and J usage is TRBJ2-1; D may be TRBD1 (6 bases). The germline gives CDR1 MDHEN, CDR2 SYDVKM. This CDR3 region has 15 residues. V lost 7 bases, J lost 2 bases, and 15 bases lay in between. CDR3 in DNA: TGTGCCAGCATCTCACAGGGTATTGCCTACAATGAGCAGTTCTTC. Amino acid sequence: CASISQGIAYNEQFF.

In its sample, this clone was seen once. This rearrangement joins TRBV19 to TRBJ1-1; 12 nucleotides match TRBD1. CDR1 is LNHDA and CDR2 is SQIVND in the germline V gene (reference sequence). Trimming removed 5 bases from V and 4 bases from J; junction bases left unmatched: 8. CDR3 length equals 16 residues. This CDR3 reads CASSSWDRGLSTEAFF. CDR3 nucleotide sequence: TGTGCCAGTAGTTCGTGGGACAGGGGGCTGAGCACTGAAGCTTTCTTT.

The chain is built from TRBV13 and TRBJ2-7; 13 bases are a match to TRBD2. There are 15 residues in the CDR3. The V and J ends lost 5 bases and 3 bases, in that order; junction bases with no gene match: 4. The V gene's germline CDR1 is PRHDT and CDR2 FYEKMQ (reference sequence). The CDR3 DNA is TGTGCCAGCAGCCGGACTAGCGGGGGACTCTACGAGCAGTACTTC. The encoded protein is CASSRTSGGLYEQYF. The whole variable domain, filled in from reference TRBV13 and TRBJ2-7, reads AAGVIQSPRHLIKEKRETATLKCYPIPRHDTVYWYQQGPGQDPQFLISFYEKMQSDKGSIPDRFSAQQFSDYHSELNMSSLELGDSALYFCASSRTSGGLYEQYFGPGTRLTVT.

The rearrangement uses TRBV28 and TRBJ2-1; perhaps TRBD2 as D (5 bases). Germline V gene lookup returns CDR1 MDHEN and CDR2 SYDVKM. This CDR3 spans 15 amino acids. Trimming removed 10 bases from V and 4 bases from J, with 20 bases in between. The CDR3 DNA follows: TGTGCCATCACCAGAGGGTTCAGCGGATACAATGAGCAGTTCTTC. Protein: CAITRGFSGYNEQFF.

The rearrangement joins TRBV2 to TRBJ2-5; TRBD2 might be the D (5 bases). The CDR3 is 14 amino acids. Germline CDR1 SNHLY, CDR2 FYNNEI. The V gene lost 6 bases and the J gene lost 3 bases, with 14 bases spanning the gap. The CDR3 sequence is CASRVHFGEETQYF. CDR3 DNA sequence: TGTGCCAGCAGGGTCCATTTCGGGGAAGAGACCCAGTACTTC.

The CDR3 spells CASSPGTGGLGNQPQHF. The CDR3 DNA follows: TGTGCCAGCTCACCGGGGACAGGGGGTTTGGGCAATCAGCCCCAGCATTTT. The chain joins TRBV18 to TRBJ1-5; the match to TRBD1 covers 11 bases. Germline CDR1 is KGHSH and CDR2 is LQKENI. V lost 3 bases, J lost 2 bases, and 6 bases stayed unmatched. This CDR3 is 17 amino acids long.

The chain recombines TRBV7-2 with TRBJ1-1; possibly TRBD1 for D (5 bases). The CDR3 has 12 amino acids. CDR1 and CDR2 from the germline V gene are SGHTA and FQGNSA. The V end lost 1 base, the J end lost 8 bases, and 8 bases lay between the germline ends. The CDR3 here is CASSLVGLEAFF. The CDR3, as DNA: TGTGCCAGCAGCTTAGTGGGGCTCGAAGCTTTCTTT. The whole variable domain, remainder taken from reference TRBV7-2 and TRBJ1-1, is GAGVSQSPSNKVTEKGKDVELRCDPISGHTALYWYRQSLGQGLEFLIYFQGNSAPDKSGLPSDRFSAERTGGSVSTLTIQRTQQEDSAVYLCASSLVGLEAFFGQGTRLTVV.

CDR3 nucleotides: TGTGCCAGCAGCTACCCTGCGGGAGGGCCGAATACGCAGTATTTT. Protein product: CASSYPAGGPNTQYF. V gene TRBV11-3 combines with J gene TRBJ2-3, with 9 bases aligning to TRBD2. The CDR3 is made up of 15 amino acids. The germline V gene encodes CDR1 SGHNT and CDR2 YENEEA. Losses at the gene ends were 4 bases for V and 7 bases for J; bases not matched to a gene: 9.

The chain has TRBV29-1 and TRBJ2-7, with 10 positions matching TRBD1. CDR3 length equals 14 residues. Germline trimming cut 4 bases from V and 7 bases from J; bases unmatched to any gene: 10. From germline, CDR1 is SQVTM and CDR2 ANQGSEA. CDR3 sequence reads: CSVGDRGPLREQYF. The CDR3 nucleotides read TGCAGCGTTGGGGACAGGGGACCCTTAAGGGAGCAGTACTTC.

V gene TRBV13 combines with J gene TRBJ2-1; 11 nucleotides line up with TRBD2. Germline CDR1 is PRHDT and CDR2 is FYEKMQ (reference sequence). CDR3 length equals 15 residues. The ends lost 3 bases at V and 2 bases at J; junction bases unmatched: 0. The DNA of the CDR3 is TGTGCCAGCAGCTTTAGCGGGGGGGCCTACAATGAGCAGTTCTTC. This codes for CASSFSGGAYNEQFF.

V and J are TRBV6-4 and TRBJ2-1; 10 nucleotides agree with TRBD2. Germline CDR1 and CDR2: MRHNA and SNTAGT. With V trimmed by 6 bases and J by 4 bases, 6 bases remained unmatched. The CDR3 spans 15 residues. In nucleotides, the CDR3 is TGTGCCAGCAGCCAACTAGCGGGACTTTACAATGAGCAGTTCTTC. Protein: CASSQLAGLYNEQFF.

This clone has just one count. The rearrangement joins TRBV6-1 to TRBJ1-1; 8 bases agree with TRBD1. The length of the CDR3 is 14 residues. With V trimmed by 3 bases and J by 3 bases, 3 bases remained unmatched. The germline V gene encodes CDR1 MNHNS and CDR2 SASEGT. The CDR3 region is CASSDEQGDTEAFF. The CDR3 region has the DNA TGTGCCAGCAGTGATGAACAGGGGGACACTGAAGCTTTCTTT.

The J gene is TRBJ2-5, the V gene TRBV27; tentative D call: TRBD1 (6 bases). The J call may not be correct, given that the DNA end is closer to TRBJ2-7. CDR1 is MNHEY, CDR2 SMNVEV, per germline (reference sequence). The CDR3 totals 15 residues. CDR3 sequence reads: CASSSQQGLHYEQYF. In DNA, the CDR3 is TGTGCCAGCAGTTCCCAACAGGGATTACACTACGAGCAGTACTTC.

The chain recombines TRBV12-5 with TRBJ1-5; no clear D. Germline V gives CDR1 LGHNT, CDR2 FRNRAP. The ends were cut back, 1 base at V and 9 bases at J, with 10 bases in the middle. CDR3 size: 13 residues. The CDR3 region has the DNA TGTGCTAGTGGTTTGGAGCCCAATGGGCCCCAGCATTTT. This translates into CASGLEPNGPQHF. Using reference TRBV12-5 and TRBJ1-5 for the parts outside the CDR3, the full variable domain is DARVTQTPRHKVTEMGQEVTMRCQPILGHNTVFWYRQTMMQGLELLAYFRNRAPLDDSGMPKDRFSAEMPDATLATLKIQPSEPRDSAVYFCASGLEPNGPQHFGDGTRLSIL.

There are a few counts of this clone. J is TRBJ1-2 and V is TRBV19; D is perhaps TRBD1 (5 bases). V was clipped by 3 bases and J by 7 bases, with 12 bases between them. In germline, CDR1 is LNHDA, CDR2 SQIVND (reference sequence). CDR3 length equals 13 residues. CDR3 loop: CASSIGGSLGYTF. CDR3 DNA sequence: TGTGCCAGTAGTATCGGGGGATCTCTTGGCTACACCTTC.

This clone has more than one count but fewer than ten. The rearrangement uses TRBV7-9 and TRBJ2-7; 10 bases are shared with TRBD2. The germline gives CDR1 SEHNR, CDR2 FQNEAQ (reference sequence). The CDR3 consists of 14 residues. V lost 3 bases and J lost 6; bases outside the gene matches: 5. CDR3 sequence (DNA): TGTGCCAGCAGCTTGCTGGTAGCGGGAGGCGAGCAGTACTTC. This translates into CASSLLVAGGEQYF.

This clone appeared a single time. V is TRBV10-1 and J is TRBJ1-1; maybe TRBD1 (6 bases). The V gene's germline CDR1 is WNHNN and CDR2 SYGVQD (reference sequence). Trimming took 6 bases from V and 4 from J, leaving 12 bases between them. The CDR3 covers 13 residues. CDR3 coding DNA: TGCGCCAGCAGCCAGGGGTATGGCACTGAAGCTTTCTTT. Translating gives CASSQGYGTEAFF.